The sequence of this T cell receptor beta chain was determined in a study of T-cell memory formation after mild COVID-19. Looking at the study overall: Clustering of TCRs was largely donor specific.

Via MiXCR, TCRdb re-called the 5' RACE reads, giving one row per CDR3 protein. The data hold 470,000 or so distinct CDR3 sequences, with about 20% observed a single time. Study results and limitations: Certain responding clones were present in pre-infection memory, suggesting participation of cross-reactive memory. A second wave expanding day 15 to 37 was CD4+-biased; contracting clones were balanced. Nothing showed for sure that second-wave clones peaking on day 37 were SARS-CoV-2 specific.

Points on this clonotype: Its antigen remains unknown.

CDR3 length: 14 amino acids. V lost 4 bases and J lost 6; bases outside the gene matches: 6. CDR1 and CDR2 from the germline V gene are SGHRS and YFSETQ. The sequencing input was PBMCs or a T cell subset sorted from them (not recorded which). This clonotype originated in an adult woman who had mild COVID-19 (a few samples of this study predate the infection). Cell type and time point are not known. V usage is TRBV5-1 and J usage is TRBJ2-3, with TRBD1 matching 9 bases. The CDR3 DNA follows: TGCGCCAGCAGCACCGGACAGGGGCAGGATACGCAGTATTTT. Translating it yields CASSTGQGQDTQYF.